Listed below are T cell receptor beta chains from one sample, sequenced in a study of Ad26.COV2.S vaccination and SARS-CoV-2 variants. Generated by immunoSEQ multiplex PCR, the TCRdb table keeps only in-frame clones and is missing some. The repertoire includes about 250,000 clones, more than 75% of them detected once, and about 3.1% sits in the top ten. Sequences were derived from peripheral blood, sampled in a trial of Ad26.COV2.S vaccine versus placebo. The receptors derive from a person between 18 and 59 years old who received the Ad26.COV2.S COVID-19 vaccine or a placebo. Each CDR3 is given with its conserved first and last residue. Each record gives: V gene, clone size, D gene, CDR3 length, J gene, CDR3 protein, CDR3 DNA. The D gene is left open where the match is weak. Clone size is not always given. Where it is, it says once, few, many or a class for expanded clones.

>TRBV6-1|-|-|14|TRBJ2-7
CASSEQGISDEQYF
TGTGCCAGCAGTGAACAGGGGATTAGCGACGAGCAGTACTTC
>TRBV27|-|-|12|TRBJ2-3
CASSRGTSTQYF
TGTGCCAGCAGCCGGGGAACTTCTACGCAGTATTTT
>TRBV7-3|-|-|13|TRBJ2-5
CASSSKPQETQYF
TGTGCCAGCAGCTCCAAACCCCAAGAGACCCAGTACTTC
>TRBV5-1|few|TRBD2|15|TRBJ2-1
CASSPSSGASDEQFF
TGCGCCAGCAGCCCTTCTAGCGGGGCCAGCGATGAGCAGTTCTTC
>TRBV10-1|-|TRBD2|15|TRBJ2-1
CASSEEAGVPHEQFF
TGCGCCAGCAGTGAGGAGGCGGGAGTCCCCCATGAGCAGTTCTTC
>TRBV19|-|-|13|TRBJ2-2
CASRGRNTGELFF
TGTGCCAGTAGGGGCAGGAACACCGGGGAGCTGTTTTTT
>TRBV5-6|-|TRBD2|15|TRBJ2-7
CASSLASGGTYEQYF
TGTGCCAGCAGCTTGGCTAGCGGGGGGACTTACGAGCAGTACTTC
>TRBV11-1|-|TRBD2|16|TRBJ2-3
CASSLSWGSGTDTQYF
TGTGCCAGCAGCTTGAGTTGGGGTAGCGGGACAGATACGCAGTATTTT
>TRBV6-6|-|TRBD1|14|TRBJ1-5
CASSRGGSGQPQHF
TGTGCCAGCAGTCGAGGGGGCTCCGGGCAGCCCCAGCATTTT
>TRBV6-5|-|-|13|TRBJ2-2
CASSFDGTGELFF
TGTGCCAGCAGTTTCGACGGGACCGGGGAGCTGTTTTTT
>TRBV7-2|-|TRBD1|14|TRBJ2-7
CASSYTQGAYEQYF
TGTGCCAGCAGCTACACCCAGGGGGCCTACGAGCAGTACTTC
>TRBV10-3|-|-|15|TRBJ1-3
CAISGGVDSGNTIYF
TGTGCCATCAGTGGGGGGGTAGACTCTGGAAACACCATATATTTT
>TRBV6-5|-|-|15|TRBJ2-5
CASSYSGQPGAAQYF
TGTGCCAGCAGTTACTCCGGACAGCCCGGGGCGGCCCAGTACTTC
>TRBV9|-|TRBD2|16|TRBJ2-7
CASSVAPAGGLGEQYF
TGTGCCAGCAGCGTAGCCCCAGCGGGAGGTCTCGGCGAGCAGTACTTC
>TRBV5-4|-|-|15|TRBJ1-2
CASSSPPGGTYGYTF
TGTGCCAGCAGCTCCCCCCCGGGGGGAACATATGGCTACACCTTC
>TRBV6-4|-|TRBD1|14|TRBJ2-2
CASSGQGNTGELFF
TGTGCCAGCAGCGGACAGGGGAACACCGGGGAGCTGTTTTTT
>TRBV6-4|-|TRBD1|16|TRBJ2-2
CASSKDRPAFSGELFF
TGTGCCAGCAGCAAGGACAGGCCGGCTTTTTCCGGGGAGCTGTTTTTT
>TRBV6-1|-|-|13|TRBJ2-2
CASSDDRIGELFF
TGTGCCAGCAGTGACGACAGGATCGGGGAGCTGTTTTTT
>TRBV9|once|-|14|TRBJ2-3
CASSVGGRTDTQYF
TGTGCCAGCAGCGTAGGAGGACGCACAGATACGCAGTATTTT
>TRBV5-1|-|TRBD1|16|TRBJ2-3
CASSLAGQGKEDTQYF
TGCGCCAGCAGCTTGGCGGGACAGGGAAAGGAAGATACGCAGTATTTT
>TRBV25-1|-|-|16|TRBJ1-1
CASSESSPGGATEAFF
TGTGCCAGCAGTGAATCATCCCCCGGGGGGGCGACTGAAGCTTTCTTT
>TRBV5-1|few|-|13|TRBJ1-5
CASSSDGSQPQHF
TGCGCCAGCAGCTCCGACGGCAGTCAGCCCCAGCATTTT
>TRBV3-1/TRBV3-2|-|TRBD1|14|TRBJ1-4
CASSQAGGGEKLFF
TGTGCCAGCAGCCAAGCAGGGGGCGGTGAAAAACTGTTTTTT
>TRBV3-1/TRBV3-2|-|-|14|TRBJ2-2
CASRLTSNTGELFF
TGTGCCAGCAGACTTACAAGTAACACCGGGGAGCTGTTTTTT
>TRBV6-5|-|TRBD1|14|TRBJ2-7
CASSYGDRGYEQYF
TGTGCCAGCAGTTACGGGGACAGGGGGTACGAGCAGTACTTC
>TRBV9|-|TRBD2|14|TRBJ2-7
CASSVGTSGYEQYF
TGTGCCAGCAGCGTAGGGACTAGCGGCTACGAGCAGTACTTC
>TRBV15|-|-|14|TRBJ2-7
CATSRDRNGVEQYF
TGTGCCACCAGCAGAGATCGTAACGGGGTCGAGCAGTACTTC
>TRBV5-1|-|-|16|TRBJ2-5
CASSLEAGRGQETQYF
TGCGCCAGCAGCTTGGAGGCGGGGAGGGGGCAAGAGACCCAGTACTTC
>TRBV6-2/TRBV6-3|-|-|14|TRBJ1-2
CASSYSSPGDGYTF
TGTGCCAGCAGTTACTCGTCGCCAGGGGATGGCTACACCTTC
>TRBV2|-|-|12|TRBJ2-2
CASCDSPGELFF
TGTGCCAGCTGCGACTCGCCCGGGGAGCTGTTTTTT
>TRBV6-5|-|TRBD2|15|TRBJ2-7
CASSSRDYAPNEQYF
TGTGCCAGCAGTTCCCGGGACTACGCCCCCAACGAGCAGTACTTC
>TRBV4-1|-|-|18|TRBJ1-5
CASSRRLDSLFSNQPQHF
TGCGCCAGCAGCCGCCGCCTGGACAGCCTCTTTAGCAATCAGCCCCAGCATTTT
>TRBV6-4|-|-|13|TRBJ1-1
CASRAGIGTEAFF
TGTGCCAGCAGGGCAGGGATTGGCACTGAAGCTTTCTTT
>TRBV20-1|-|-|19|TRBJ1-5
CSASAPGRHPPYSNQPQHF
TGCAGTGCTAGTGCACCGGGACGTCACCCCCCTTATAGCAATCAGCCCCAGCATTTT
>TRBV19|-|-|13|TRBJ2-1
CASNHPTRNEQFF
TGTGCCAGTAATCACCCCACACGTAATGAGCAGTTCTTC
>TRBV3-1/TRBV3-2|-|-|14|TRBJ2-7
CASSQYGGPYEQYF
TGTGCCAGCAGCCAATATGGGGGTCCCTACGAGCAGTACTTC
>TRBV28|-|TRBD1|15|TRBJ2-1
CASSSPGQGYNEQFF
TGTGCCAGCAGTTCACCGGGACAGGGCTACAATGAGCAGTTCTTC
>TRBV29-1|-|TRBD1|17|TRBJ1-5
CSVVIIQGANGNQPQHF
TGCAGCGTTGTAATCATACAGGGGGCAAACGGAAATCAGCCCCAGCATTTT
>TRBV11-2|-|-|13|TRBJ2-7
CASSLDSPYEQYF
TGTGCCAGCAGCTTAGATTCGCCTTACGAGCAGTACTTC
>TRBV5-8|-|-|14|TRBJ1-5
CASSNEWSNQPQHF
TGTGCCAGCAGCAATGAATGGAGCAATCAGCCCCAGCATTTT
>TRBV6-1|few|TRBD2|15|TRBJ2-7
CASRILAGDTYEQYF
TGTGCCAGCAGAATACTAGCGGGAGATACCTACGAGCAGTACTTC
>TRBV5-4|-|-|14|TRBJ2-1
CASSQESSYNEQFF
TGTGCCAGCAGCCAGGAGAGCTCCTACAATGAGCAGTTCTTC
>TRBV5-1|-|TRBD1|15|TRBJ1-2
CASSPGVAGGYGYTF
TGCGCCAGCAGCCCTGGAGTGGCAGGGGGGTATGGCTACACCTTC
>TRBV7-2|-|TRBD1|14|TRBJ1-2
CASSSRGLVDGYTF
TGTGCCAGCAGCTCCAGGGGGCTCGTCGATGGCTACACCTTC
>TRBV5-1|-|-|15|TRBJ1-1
CASSLGQAVNTEAFF
TGCGCCAGCAGCTTGGGACAGGCTGTGAACACTGAAGCTTTCTTT
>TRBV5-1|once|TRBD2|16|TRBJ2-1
CASSLAGSGRATEQFF
TGCGCCAGCAGCTTGGCGGGTAGCGGGAGGGCCACTGAGCAGTTCTTC
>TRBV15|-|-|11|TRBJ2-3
CATSRSDTQYF
TGTGCCACCAGCAGATCAGATACGCAGTATTTT
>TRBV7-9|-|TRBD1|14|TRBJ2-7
CASSLAETGDGQYF
TGTGCCAGCAGCTTAGCGGAGACAGGGGATGGGCAGTACTTC
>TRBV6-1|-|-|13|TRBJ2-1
CASSDPQGYEQFF
TGTGCCAGCAGTGATCCCCAGGGGTATGAGCAGTTCTTC
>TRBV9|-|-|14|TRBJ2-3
CASSDPLGTDTQYF
TGTGCCAGCAGCGATCCTTTAGGCACAGATACGCAGTATTTT
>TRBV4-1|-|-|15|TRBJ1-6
CASSQVATDNSPLHF
TGCGCCAGCAGCCAAGTCGCAACTGATAATTCACCCCTCCACTTT
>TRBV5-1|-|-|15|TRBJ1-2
CASSLASVGGYGYTF
TGCGCCAGCAGCTTGGCCTCGGTGGGGGGCTATGGCTACACCTTC
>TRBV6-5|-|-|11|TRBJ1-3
CATQDPGTIYF
TGTGCCACCCAAGACCCGGGCACCATATATTTT